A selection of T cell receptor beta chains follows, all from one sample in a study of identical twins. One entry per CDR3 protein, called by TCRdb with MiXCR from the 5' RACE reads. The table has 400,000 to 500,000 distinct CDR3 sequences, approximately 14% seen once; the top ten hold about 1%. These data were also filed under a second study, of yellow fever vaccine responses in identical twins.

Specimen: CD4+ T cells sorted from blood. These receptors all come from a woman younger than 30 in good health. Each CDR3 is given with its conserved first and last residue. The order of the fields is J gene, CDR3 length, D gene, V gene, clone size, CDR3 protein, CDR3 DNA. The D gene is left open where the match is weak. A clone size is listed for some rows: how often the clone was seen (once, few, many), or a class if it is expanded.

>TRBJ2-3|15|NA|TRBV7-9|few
CASSLQQGNTDTQYF
TGTGCCAGCAGCTTACAACAGGGAAACACAGATACGCAGTATTTT
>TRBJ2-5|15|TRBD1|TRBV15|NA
CATSKDRAPQETQYF
TGTGCCACCAGCAAGGACAGGGCCCCCCAAGAGACCCAGTACTTC
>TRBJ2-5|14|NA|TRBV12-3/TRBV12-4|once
CASSFSGKQETRYF
TGTGCCAGCAGTTTTTCAGGGAAACAAGAGACCCGGTACTTC
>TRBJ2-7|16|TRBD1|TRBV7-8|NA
CASALRGGTVSYEQYF
TGTGCCAGCGCCTTAAGAGGTGGGACAGTCTCCTACGAGCAGTACTTC
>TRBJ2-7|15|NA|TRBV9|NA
CASSGGGGKSGEQYF
TGTGCCAGCAGCGGAGGGGGGGGGAAGTCCGGCGAGCAGTACTTC
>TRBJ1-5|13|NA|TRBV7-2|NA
CASSFDLGQPQHF
TGTGCCAGCAGCTTTGACCTTGGTCAGCCCCAGCATTTT
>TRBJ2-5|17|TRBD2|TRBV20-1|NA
CSGASGSEGGLYETQYF
TGCAGTGGGGCTAGCGGGAGCGAGGGGGGGCTATATGAGACCCAGTACTTC
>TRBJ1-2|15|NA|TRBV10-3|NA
CAISDPMVANYGYTF
TGTGCCATCAGTGATCCCATGGTAGCTAACTATGGCTACACCTTC
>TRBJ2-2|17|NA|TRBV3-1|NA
CASSQMPGTTNTGELFF
TGTGCCAGCAGCCAAATGCCGGGGACAACGAACACCGGGGAGCTGTTTTTT
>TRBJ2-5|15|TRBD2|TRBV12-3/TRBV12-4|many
CASSPAGGEWETQYF
TGTGCCAGCAGTCCCGCGGGGGGAGAGTGGGAGACCCAGTACTTC
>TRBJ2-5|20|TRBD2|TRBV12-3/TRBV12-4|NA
CASTPAGHWGLAGSIETQYF
TGTGCCAGCACCCCGGCGGGGCACTGGGGACTAGCGGGGAGTATAGAGACCCAGTACTTC
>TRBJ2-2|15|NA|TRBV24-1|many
CATSDEPWGPGELFF
TGTGCCACCAGTGATGAACCGTGGGGACCCGGGGAGCTGTTTTTT
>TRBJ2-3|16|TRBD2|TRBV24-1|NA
CATSDPGLAKTDTQYF
TGTGCCACCAGTGATCCCGGACTAGCGAAAACAGATACGCAGTATTTT
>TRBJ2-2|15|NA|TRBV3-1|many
CASSQVSGNTGELFF
TGTGCCAGCAGCCAAGTCTCGGGGAACACCGGGGAGCTGTTTTTT
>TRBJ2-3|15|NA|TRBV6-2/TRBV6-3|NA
CASSELPGHTDTQYF
TGTGCCAGCAGTGAGCTGCCGGGACACACAGATACGCAGTATTTT
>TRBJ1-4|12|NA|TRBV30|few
CAWTYPNEKLFF
TGTGCCTGGACATATCCTAATGAAAAACTGTTTTTT
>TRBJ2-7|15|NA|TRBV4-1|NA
CASSQGDRRTYEQYF
TGCGCCAGCAGCCAAGGAGACAGGCGAACCTACGAGCAGTACTTC
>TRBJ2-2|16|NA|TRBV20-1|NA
CSARDRARVNTGELFF
TGCAGTGCTAGAGATCGGGCCAGGGTGAACACCGGGGAGCTGTTTTTT
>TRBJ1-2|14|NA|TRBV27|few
CASSGGRQHYGYTF
TGTGCCAGCAGTGGTGGTCGACAGCACTATGGCTACACCTTC
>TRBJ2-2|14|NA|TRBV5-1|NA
CASSLAQIPGELFF
TGCGCCAGCAGCTTGGCCCAAATACCCGGGGAGCTGTTTTTT
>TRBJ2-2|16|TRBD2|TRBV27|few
CASNSEGLAGVGELFF
TGTGCCAGCAACTCAGAGGGACTAGCGGGAGTCGGGGAGCTGTTTTTT
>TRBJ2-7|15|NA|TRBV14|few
CASSQVLERSYEQYF
TGTGCCAGCAGCCAAGTGTTGGAAAGGTCCTACGAGCAGTACTTC
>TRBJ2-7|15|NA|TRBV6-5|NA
CASSYGHGPTYEQYF
TGTGCCAGCAGTTACGGGCATGGACCGACGTACGAGCAGTACTTC
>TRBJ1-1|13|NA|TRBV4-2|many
CASTMVRGSEAFF
TGTGCCAGCACCATGGTTCGTGGCTCCGAAGCTTTCTTT
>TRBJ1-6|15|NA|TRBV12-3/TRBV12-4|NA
CASSLMETDYLPLHF
TGTGCCAGCAGTTTAATGGAGACAGATTATTTACCCCTCCACTTT
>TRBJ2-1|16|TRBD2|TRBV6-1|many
CASSSATSVPYNEQFF
TGTGCCAGCAGTAGCGCGACTAGCGTGCCCTACAATGAGCAGTTCTTC
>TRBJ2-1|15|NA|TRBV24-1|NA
CATSEAGTLSNEQFF
TGTGCCACCAGTGAGGCCGGGACACTTTCCAATGAGCAGTTCTTC
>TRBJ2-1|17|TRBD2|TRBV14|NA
CASSQQRAGVDYNEQFF
TGTGCCAGCAGCCAACAACGAGCGGGAGTGGATTACAATGAGCAGTTCTTC
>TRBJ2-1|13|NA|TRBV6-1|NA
CASSEISPNEQFF
TGTGCCAGCAGTGAAATTTCCCCCAATGAGCAGTTCTTC
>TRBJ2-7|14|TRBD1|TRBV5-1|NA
CASSDLGQEGAQYF
TGCGCCAGCAGCGACCTCGGACAGGAAGGGGCGCAGTACTTC
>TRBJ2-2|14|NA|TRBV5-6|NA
CASSLGFSTGELFF
TGTGCCAGCAGCTTGGGCTTTTCCACCGGGGAGCTGTTTTTT
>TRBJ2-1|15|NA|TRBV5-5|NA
CASTAEGSSYNEQFF
TGTGCCAGCACCGCCGAGGGGAGCTCCTACAATGAGCAGTTCTTC
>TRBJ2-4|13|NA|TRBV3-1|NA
CASSQSPGPWVYF
TGTGCCAGCAGCCAAAGTCCCGGGCCATGGGTGTACTTC
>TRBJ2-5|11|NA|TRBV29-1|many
CSAELPETQYF
TGCAGCGCCGAGCTCCCCGAGACCCAGTACTTC
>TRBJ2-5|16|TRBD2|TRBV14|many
CASSPPGTSFQETQYF
TGTGCCAGCAGCCCCCCTGGGACTAGTTTCCAAGAGACCCAGTACTTC
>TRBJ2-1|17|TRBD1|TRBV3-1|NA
CASSENRQGRSYNEQFF
TGTGCCAGCAGCGAAAACCGACAGGGTCGCTCCTACAATGAGCAGTTCTTC
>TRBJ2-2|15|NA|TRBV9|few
CASSVASLGTGELFF
TGTGCCAGCAGCGTAGCTAGCCTGGGCACCGGGGAGCTGTTTTTT
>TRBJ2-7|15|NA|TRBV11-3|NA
CASSRADSSSYEQYF
TGTGCCAGCAGCCGGGCCGACAGCAGCTCCTACGAGCAGTACTTC
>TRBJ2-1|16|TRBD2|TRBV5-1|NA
CASSLQVTSGSNEQFF
TGCGCCAGCAGCTTGCAGGTGACTAGCGGGAGCAATGAGCAGTTCTTC
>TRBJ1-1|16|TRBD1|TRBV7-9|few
CASSQGTGKGPREAFF
TGTGCCAGCAGCCAAGGGACAGGGAAGGGCCCTAGGGAAGCTTTCTTT
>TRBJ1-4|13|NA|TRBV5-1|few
CASSLGGREKLFF
TGCGCCAGCAGCTTGGGTGGGCGTGAAAAACTGTTTTTT
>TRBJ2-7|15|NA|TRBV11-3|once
CASSLDLSGSYEQYF
TGTGCCAGCAGCTTAGATCTATCAGGCTCCTACGAGCAGTACTTC
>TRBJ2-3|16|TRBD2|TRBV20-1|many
CSAIPLSGRRTDTQYF
TGCAGTGCTATCCCTCTCAGCGGGAGGCGCACAGATACGCAGTATTTT
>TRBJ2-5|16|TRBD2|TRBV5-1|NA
CASSLSARGGQETQYF
TGCGCCAGCAGCCTCTCGGCGCGGGGGGGCCAAGAGACCCAGTACTTC
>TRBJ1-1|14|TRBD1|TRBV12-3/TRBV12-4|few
CASSLQGVYSEAFF
TGTGCCAGCAGTTTACAGGGGGTTTACTCTGAAGCTTTCTTT
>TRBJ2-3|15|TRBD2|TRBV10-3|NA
CAITVREGSTDTQYF
TGTGCCATAACGGTCCGGGAGGGAAGCACAGATACGCAGTATTTT
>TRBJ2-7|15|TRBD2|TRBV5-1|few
CASSLESSGGYEQYF
TGCGCCAGCAGCTTGGAGTCTAGCGGGGGCTACGAGCAGTACTTC
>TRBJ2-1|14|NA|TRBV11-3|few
CASSLGEAGNEQFF
TGTGCCAGCAGCTTAGGTGAGGCTGGGAATGAGCAGTTCTTC